This T cell receptor beta chain is from a study of T cells of healthy individuals. V lost 5 bases and J lost 1; bases outside the gene matches: 8. CDR1 and CDR2 from the germline V gene are SGHVS and FNYEAQ. This CDR3 comprises 16 residues. This clonotype was seen repeatedly, ten times or more. TCRdb fed the 5' RACE reads into MiXCR, producing one record per CDR3 protein. The table lists 90,000 to 100,000 distinct CDR3 sequences, around 17% of them singletons, with 6.2% in the top ten. The chain joins TRBV7-6 to TRBJ2-7, with 10 bases aligning to TRBD2. This sequence was found in a human donor in good health. CDR3 loop: CASSPTHSGGSYEQYF. In nucleotides, the CDR3 is TGTGCCAGCAGCCCGACCCATAGCGGGGGGTCCTACGAGCAGTACTTC.